What follows are 30 T cell receptor beta chains derived from one specimen sequenced in a study of T-cell reconstitution after alpha-beta-depleted transplantation in children. A TCRbeta library incorporating unique molecular identifiers was prepared. One entry per CDR3 protein results from TCRdb running MiXCR on the PCR reads. The sample holds 70,000 to 95,000 distinct CDR3 sequences; less than 15% are singletons and the top ten take approximately 15%. The input for sequencing was PBMCs from the stem cell graft donor, taken from the stem cell graft. Receptors were obtained from a human donor who donated a stem cell graft to a child with inherited bone marrow failure.

Ten or more counts support this clonotype. The V call is TRBV12-3 or TRBV12-4, the J call TRBJ2-3; TRBD1 matches 8 bases. This CDR3 has 15 amino acids. The trim removed 3 bases at V and 4 bases at J, leaving 6 bases unmatched. The CDR3 protein is CASSFRQGSADTQYF. CDR3 bases: TGTGCCAGCAGTTTTAGACAGGGGTCCGCAGATACGCAGTATTTT.

This clonotype was seen many times. The rearrangement uses TRBV7-2 and TRBJ1-1, with TRBD1 identical over 7 bases. The CDR3 totals 13 residues. In germline, CDR1 is SGHTA, CDR2 FQGNSA. V lost 5 bases to trimming and J lost 4 bases; unmatched junction nucleotides: 4. Written as DNA, the CDR3 is TGTGCCAGCAGCCCCGACAGGGCCACTGAAGCTTTCTTT. Translating it yields CASSPDRATEAFF.

This clonotype was seen at least ten times. The chain joins TRBV7-2 to TRBJ2-7, with TRBD2 identical over 11 bases. The junction had 1 base not matched to a gene; V was cut back by 5 bases and J by 1 base. The CDR3 contains 14 residues. In germline, CDR1 is SGHTA, CDR2 FQGNSA. The DNA for the CDR3 is TGTGCCAGCAGCCCTAGCGGGAGGTCCTACGAGCAGTACTTC. Its protein is CASSPSGRSYEQYF.

This clonotype has a count of ten or more. The chain couples TRBV7-9 to TRBJ2-7, with a possible D match to TRBD2 (5 bases). Germline lookup yields CDR1 SEHNR and CDR2 FQNEAQ (reference sequence). Trimming removed 5 bases at V and 0 bases at J, with 17 bases between. The CDR3 consists of 16 residues. CDR3 in DNA: TGTGCCAGCAGCCCCTTGATCCGAGGGCCCTCCTACGAGCAGTACTTC. Translating gives CASSPLIRGPSYEQYF.

In its sample, this clonotype was seen many times. The gene calls are TRBV29-1 and TRBJ1-1; 7 bases are a match to TRBD1. Looked up from germline, CDR1 is SQVTM and CDR2 is ANQGSEA. The V segment lost 7 bases and the J segment 3 bases; nucleotides outside the gene matches: 8. The CDR3 consists of 13 residues. The CDR3 here is CSGGGALDTEAFF. The CDR3 DNA follows: TGCAGCGGAGGGGGCGCGCTGGACACTGAAGCTTTCTTT.

This clonotype came up many times. The chain uses TRBV12-3 or TRBV12-4 and TRBJ1-2; 9 bases fit TRBD1. This CDR3 comprises 17 residues. The junction had 11 bases not matched to a gene; V was cut back by 5 bases and J by 1 base. The CDR3: CASSPDPQGAYNYGYTF. The CDR3 coding sequence is TGTGCCAGCAGTCCAGACCCACAGGGGGCCTATAACTATGGCTACACCTTC.

This clonotype was found many times. The chain has TRBV10-3 and TRBJ2-7, with 10 bases fitting TRBD2. Germline V gives CDR1 ENHRY, CDR2 SYGVKD. The CDR3 totals 14 residues. With V trimmed by 10 bases and J by 2 bases, 8 bases remained unmatched. The CDR3 coding sequence is TGTGCCACGGGGCTCACTAGCGGGACCTACGAGCAGTACTTC. Its translation is CATGLTSGTYEQYF.

This clonotype showed up just a few times. This sequence joins TRBV7-6 and TRBJ2-2; 11 nucleotides align to TRBD2. The CDR3 totals 15 residues. V shed 1 base, J shed 9 bases, and the junction held 4 bases outside the gene matches. Germline V gives CDR1 SGHVS, CDR2 FNYEAQ. In nucleotides, the CDR3 is TGTGCCAGCAGCTTAGGACTAGCGGGGAACCGGGAGCTGTTTTTT. Amino acid sequence: CASSLGLAGNRELFF.

This clonotype was counted only a few times. The chain joins TRBV24-1 to TRBJ2-6; D gene uncertain. The CDR3 length is 21 residues. Germline V gene data show CDR1 as KGHDR and CDR2 as SFDVKD. V shed 3 bases and J shed 3 bases, with 26 bases lying between them. CDR3 in DNA: TGTGCCACCAGTGATCCCCCCCGAGGCAGACCCGAAGTAGTTGGGGCCAACGTCCTGACTTTC. Protein sequence: CATSDPPRGRPEVVGANVLTF.

V usage is TRBV7-9 and J usage is TRBJ2-7; 7 bases are shared with TRBD1. The CDR3 has 15 residues. The J segment lost 2 bases and the V segment lost 4 bases, leaving 8 bases of the junction unmatched. Germline V gene data show CDR1 as SEHNR and CDR2 as FQNEAQ (reference sequence). The CDR3 sequence: CASSSRTGAPYEQYF. CDR3 coding DNA: TGTGCCAGCAGCTCCCGGACAGGAGCCCCCTACGAGCAGTACTTC.

The rearrangement uses TRBV7-2 and TRBJ1-3; D gene unclear. CDR3 length equals 18 residues. Germline CDR1 reads SGHTA; CDR2 reads FQGNSA. Deletions cut 0 bases from V and 0 bases from J, with 15 bases between. The CDR3 spells CASSLAGGPPSSGNTIYF. CDR3 DNA sequence: TGTGCCAGCAGCTTAGCGGGCGGTCCTCCAAGCTCTGGAAACACCATATATTTT.

This clonotype came up a few times. The chain is built from TRBV18 and TRBJ2-5; a weak D match, TRBD1 (6 bases). Germline CDR1 KGHSH, CDR2 LQKENI. The length of the CDR3 is 15 residues. Trimming pared 2 bases from V and 5 bases from J, leaving 15 bases between. This CDR3 is CASSPTRGLGETQYF. CDR3 DNA sequence: TGTGCCAGCTCACCAACCAGGGGTCTTGGGGAGACCCAGTACTTC. Full variable domain (missing parts from reference TRBV18 and TRBJ2-5): NAGVMQNPRHLVRRRGQEARLRCSPMKGHSHVYWYRQLPEEGLKFMVYLQKENIIDESGMPKERFSAEFPKEGPSILRIQQVVRGDSAAYFCASSPTRGLGETQYFGPGTRLLVL.

This clonotype was detected many times. The V and J genes are TRBV9 and TRBJ2-7; D gene ambiguous. The ends were cut back, 4 bases at V and 3 bases at J, with 17 bases in the middle. Germline V lookup: CDR1 SGDLS, CDR2 YYNGEE. The CDR3 consists of 15 residues. The CDR3 nucleotides read TGTGCCAGCAGCCCGCCGGGCGGCCCCAGCTACGAGCAGTACTTC. Translating it yields CASSPPGGPSYEQYF.

This clonotype was observed at least ten times. The junction and the germline gene differ at one end; a read error may be behind it. The gene calls are TRBV7-2 and TRBJ2-7, with D possibly called TRBD1 or TRBD2 (5 bases each). The germline V gene encodes CDR1 SGHTA and CDR2 FQGNSA. CDR3 length: 13 amino acids. This chain's CDR3 is CASSLAGTYEQHF. Written as DNA, the CDR3 is TGTGCCAGCAGCTTAGCGGGGACCTACGAGCAGCACTTC.

The genes are TRBV12-2 and TRBJ2-7; the DNA was not used to check the table's D call, TRBD2. TRBV12-2 is marked as a pseudogene. The CDR3 contains 14 residues. Here the CDR3 reads CASRSSSGPYEQYF. The CDR3 coding sequence is TGTGCAAGTCGCTCATCTAGCGGACCCTACGAGCAGTACTTC.

This clonotype has ten or more counts. The V and J genes are TRBV7-3 and TRBJ2-2; D may be TRBD2 (5 bases). The CDR3 extends over 14 amino acids. Germline assignment: CDR1 SGHTA and CDR2 FQGTGA. V was shortened by 5 bases and J by 1 base, with 8 bases between the two germline ends. In DNA, the CDR3 is TGTGCCAGCAGCCCCGGACTGAACACCGGGGAGCTGTTTTTT. Translating it yields CASSPGLNTGELFF.

This clonotype was seen repeatedly, ten times or more. The rearrangement uses TRBV7-8 and TRBJ2-7; D is perhaps TRBD1 or TRBD2 (5 bases each). This CDR3 has 14 amino acids. Trimming removed 5 bases from V and 3 bases from J, with 14 bases in between. Per germline, CDR1 SGHVS and CDR2 FQNEAQ. The CDR3 reads CASSEVRGIYEQYF. The CDR3 DNA is TGTGCCAGCAGCGAGGTGAGGGGAATCTACGAGCAGTACTTC. Full variable domain (remainder filled in from reference TRBV7-8 and TRBJ2-7): GAGVSQSPRYKVAKRGQDVALRCDPISGHVSLFWYQQALGQGPEFLTYFQNEAQLDKSGLPSDRFFAERPEGSVSTLKIQRTQQEDSAVYLCASSEVRGIYEQYFGPGTRLTVT.

The table lists this clonotype with many counts. V is TRBV7-9 and J is TRBJ2-5; D unclear. V shed 0 bases and J shed 3 bases, with 8 bases lying between them. The CDR3 is made up of 14 amino acids. Germline loops: CDR1 SEHNR, CDR2 FQNEAQ (reference sequence). The CDR3 spells CASSLANSEETQYF. CDR3 sequence (DNA): TGTGCCAGCAGCTTAGCGAACAGCGAAGAGACCCAGTACTTC.

This clonotype was seen at least ten times. The CDR3 loop is CASMSGRSLDEQFF. As DNA, the CDR3 is TGCGCCAGCATGTCCGGGAGGAGTCTCGATGAGCAGTTCTTC. The chain recombines TRBV5-1 with TRBJ2-1; 7 bases match TRBD2. Looked up from germline, CDR1 is SGHRS and CDR2 is YFSETQ. The trim removed 6 bases at V and 8 bases at J, leaving 11 bases unmatched. This CDR3 region has 14 residues.

This clonotype has a count of ten or more. This rearrangement joins TRBV12-3 or TRBV12-4 to TRBJ1-1, with D possibly TRBD1 on 5 matching bases. CDR3 length: 13 residues. The germline V and J ends were trimmed by 6 bases and 4 bases, with 12 bases remaining between them. CDR3 bases: TGTGCCAGCAGGGGGGACGGTGCCACTGAAGCTTTCTTT. Amino acids: CASRGDGATEAFF.

This clonotype was recorded many times. The chain is built from TRBV24-1 and TRBJ2-7; TRBD2 aligns across 7 bases. With V trimmed by 8 bases and J by 6 bases, 9 bases remained unmatched. The germline CDR1 and CDR2 sequences are KGHDR and SFDVKD. The CDR3 loop spans 13 amino acids. CDR3 sequence: CATMASGGSEQYF. CDR3 coding DNA: TGTGCCACCATGGCTAGCGGTGGGAGCGAGCAGTACTTC.

This clonotype was seen ten or more times. This rearrangement joins TRBV5-1 to TRBJ2-5; D perhaps matches TRBD1 (6 bases). The CDR3 runs 14 residues. The ends were cut back, 4 bases at V and 1 base at J, with 11 bases in the middle. Germline V gives CDR1 SGHRS, CDR2 YFSETQ. CDR3: CASSPGHLQETQYF. In DNA form, the CDR3 reads TGCGCCAGCAGCCCGGGACATCTCCAAGAGACCCAGTACTTC.

The rearrangement joins TRBV20-1 to TRBJ2-7, with 8 bases identical to TRBD2. J gave up 4 bases and V 3 bases, and 11 bases lay outside the gene matches. The germline V gene encodes CDR1 DFQATT and CDR2 SNEGSKA (reference sequence). The CDR3 is 15 amino acids. CDR3: CSASRAGALGYEQYF. The DNA of the CDR3 is TGCAGTGCTAGTCGAGCGGGGGCCCTGGGATACGAGCAGTACTTC.

At least ten counts were recorded for this clonotype. This chain links TRBV5-1 with TRBJ2-3; TRBD2 matches 10 bases. The J segment lost 5 bases and the V segment lost 5 bases, leaving 8 bases of the junction unmatched. CDR1 SGHRS and CDR2 YFSETQ come from the germline V gene. The CDR3 is 15 residues long. CDR3 sequence: CASSPSGRVRDTQYF. The DNA of the CDR3 is TGCGCCAGCAGTCCGAGCGGGAGGGTCAGAGATACGCAGTATTTT.

The rearrangement links TRBV11-1 to TRBJ2-7; 10 bases match TRBD2. The germline V gene encodes CDR1 SGHAT and CDR2 FQDESV (reference sequence). Germline trimming cut 5 bases from V and 5 bases from J; bases unmatched to any gene: 15. This CDR3 has 17 residues. The CDR3 spells CASSNRLAGAVRDEQYF. In nucleotides, the CDR3 is TGTGCCAGCAGCAACCGCCTAGCGGGGGCCGTCCGGGACGAGCAGTACTTC.

This clonotype was counted only a few times. The chain couples TRBV5-3 to TRBJ1-2; D uncertain. TRBV5-3 is an ORF, with its function uncertain. Trimming removed 1 base from V and 8 bases from J, with 12 bases in between. This CDR3 is 13 amino acids long. CDR3 amino acids: CARSLCGVDGYTF. The CDR3 region has the DNA TGTGCCAGAAGCTTGTGCGGGGTTGACGGCTACACCTTC.

The rearrangement links TRBV5-4 to TRBJ2-3; no reliable D call. Deletions cut 4 bases from V and 3 bases from J, with 18 bases between. The CDR3 covers 16 residues. CDR1 is SGHNT and CDR2 is YYREEE in the germline V gene (reference sequence). The CDR3 DNA follows: TGTGCCAGCAGCACCGAGACTGGAAGTTTGACAGATACGCAGTATTTT. It specifies CASSTETGSLTDTQYF.

This clonotype was counted many times. The chain combines TRBV11-2 with TRBJ2-5; 8 bases align to TRBD2. With V trimmed by 0 bases and J by 4 bases, 7 bases remained unmatched. The CDR3 runs 16 residues. The germline CDR1 and CDR2 sequences are SGHAT and FQNNGV. The CDR3 spells CASSLEFRGGGETQYF. As DNA, the CDR3 is TGTGCCAGCAGCTTAGAGTTTCGGGGGGGCGGAGAGACCCAGTACTTC.

This clonotype was seen at least ten times. The chain employs TRBV7-2 and TRBJ2-7; 9 bases align to TRBD2. The CDR3 spans 15 residues. The J segment lost 4 bases and the V segment lost 2 bases, leaving 6 bases of the junction unmatched. Germline V gene sequence: CDR1 SGHTA, CDR2 FQGNSA. The CDR3 nucleotides are TGTGCCAGCAGCTTACTTGGGACTAGCCGATACGAGCAGTACTTC. Its protein is CASSLLGTSRYEQYF.

This clonotype was counted many times. This rearrangement joins TRBV11-2 to TRBJ2-7, with 8 bases lining up with TRBD1. Germline assignment: CDR1 SGHAT and CDR2 FQNNGV. This CDR3 has 13 amino acids. V shed 7 bases and J 3 bases; nucleotides not matched to a gene: 5. Written as DNA, the CDR3 is TGTGCCAGCACCACGACAGGGGTCTACGAGCAGTACTTC. This sequence encodes CASTTTGVYEQYF.